Shown below are 3 T cell receptor beta chains from a single sample sequenced in a study of OX40 agonist ivuxolimab in advanced cancers. Method: immunoSEQ multiplex PCR; TCRdb's copy keeps in-frame clones and lacks some. The sample lists 68,000 or so clones, roughly 90% occurring once. The material sequenced was CD4+ or CD8+ T cells sorted from blood, taken in a trial of the OX40 agonist ivuxolimab. Receptors were obtained from an adult with an advanced solid tumor such as melanoma, head and neck, liver or kidney cancer.

V usage is TRBV10-3 and J usage is TRBJ2-6; D gene uncertain. Trimming removed 6 bases from V and 2 bases from J, with 5 bases in between. This CDR3 has 13 amino acids. The germline V gene encodes CDR1 ENHRY and CDR2 SYGVKD. The CDR3 region has the DNA TGTGCCATCAGCCAGACTGGGGCCAACGTCCTGACTTTC. Translated, it gives CAISQTGANVLTF.

A few counts support this clone. The chain carries TRBV4-2 and TRBJ2-3; TRBD2 matches 7 bases. Germline trimming cut 4 bases from V and 2 bases from J; bases unmatched to any gene: 15. The germline V gene has CDR1 LGHNA and CDR2 YNFKEQ. This CDR3 is 18 amino acids long. Written as DNA, the CDR3 is TGTGCCAGCAGCCTCCAAAAGGATGGAGCGGGGCTCACAGATACGCAGTATTTT. The encoded protein is CASSLQKDGAGLTDTQYF.

CDR3 residues: CASSLVSSVQETQYF. CDR3 bases: TGCGCCAGCAGCTTGGTGTCCAGCGTGCAAGAGACCCAGTACTTC. The V gene is TRBV5-1, the J gene TRBJ2-5; D gene uncertain. The CDR3 sequence is 15 residues long. V gave up 0 bases and J gave up 2 bases, with 11 bases separating them. Germline CDR1 is SGHRS and CDR2 is YFSETQ.